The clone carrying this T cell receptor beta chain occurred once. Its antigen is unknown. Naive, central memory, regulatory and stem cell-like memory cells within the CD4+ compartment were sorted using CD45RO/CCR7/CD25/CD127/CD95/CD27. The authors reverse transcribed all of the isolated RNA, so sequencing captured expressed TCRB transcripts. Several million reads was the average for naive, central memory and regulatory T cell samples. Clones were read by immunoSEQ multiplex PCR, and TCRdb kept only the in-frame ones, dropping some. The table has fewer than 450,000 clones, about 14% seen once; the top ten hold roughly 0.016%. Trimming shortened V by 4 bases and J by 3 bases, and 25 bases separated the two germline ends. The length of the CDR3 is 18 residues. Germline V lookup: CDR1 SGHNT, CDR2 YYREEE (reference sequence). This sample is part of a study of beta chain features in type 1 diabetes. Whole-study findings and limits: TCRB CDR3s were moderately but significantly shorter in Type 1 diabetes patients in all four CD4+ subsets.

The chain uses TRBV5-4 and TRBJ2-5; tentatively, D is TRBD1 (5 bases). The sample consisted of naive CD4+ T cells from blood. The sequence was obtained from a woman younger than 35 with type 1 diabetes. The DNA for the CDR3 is TGTGCCAGCAGCCCGACCCTCCGGGCCAGGGCCAAGAAAGAGACCCAGTACTTC. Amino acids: CASSPTLRARAKKETQYF.